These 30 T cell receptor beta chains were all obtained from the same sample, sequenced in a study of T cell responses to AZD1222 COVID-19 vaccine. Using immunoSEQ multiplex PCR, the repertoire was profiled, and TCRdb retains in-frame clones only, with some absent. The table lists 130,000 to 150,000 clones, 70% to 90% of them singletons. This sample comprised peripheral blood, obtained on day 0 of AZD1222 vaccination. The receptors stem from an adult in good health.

CDR3 nucleotides: TGTGCCAGCAGCGTTAGGACAGGGAGCCTTTCTGATGGCTACACCTTC. Translated, it gives CASSVRTGSLSDGYTF. The V gene is TRBV9, the J gene TRBJ1-2; 8 bases are shared with TRBD1. The CDR3 is 16 amino acids. Germline assignment: CDR1 SGDLS and CDR2 YYNGEE. The junction had 12 bases not matched to a gene; V was cut back by 2 bases and J by 6 bases.

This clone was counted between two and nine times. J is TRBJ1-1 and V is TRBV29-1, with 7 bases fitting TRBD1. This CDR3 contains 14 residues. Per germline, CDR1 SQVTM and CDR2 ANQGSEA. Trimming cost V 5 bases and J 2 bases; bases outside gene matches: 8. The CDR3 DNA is TGCAGCGTTCTTTCCGGGACAGCAAACACTGAAGCTTTCTTT. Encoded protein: CSVLSGTANTEAFF.

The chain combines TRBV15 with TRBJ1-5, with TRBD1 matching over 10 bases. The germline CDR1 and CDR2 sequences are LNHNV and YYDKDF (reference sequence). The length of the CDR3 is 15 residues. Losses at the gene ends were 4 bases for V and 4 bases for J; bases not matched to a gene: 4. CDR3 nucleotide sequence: TGTGCCACCAGCAAAGGGACAGGGGCTAATCAGCCCCAGCATTTT. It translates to CATSKGTGANQPQHF.

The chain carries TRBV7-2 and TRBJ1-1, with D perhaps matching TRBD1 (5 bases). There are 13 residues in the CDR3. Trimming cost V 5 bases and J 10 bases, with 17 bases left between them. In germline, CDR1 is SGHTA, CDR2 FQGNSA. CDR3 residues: CASSPRTTQGAFF. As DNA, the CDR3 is TGTGCCAGCAGCCCTCGGACAACCCAGGGAGCTTTCTTT. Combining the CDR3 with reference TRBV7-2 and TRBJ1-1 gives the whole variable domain GAGVSQSPSNKVTEKGKDVELRCDPISGHTALYWYRQSLGQGLEFLIYFQGNSAPDKSGLPSDRFSAERTGGSVSTLTIQRTQQEDSAVYLCASSPRTTQGAFFGQGTRLTVV.

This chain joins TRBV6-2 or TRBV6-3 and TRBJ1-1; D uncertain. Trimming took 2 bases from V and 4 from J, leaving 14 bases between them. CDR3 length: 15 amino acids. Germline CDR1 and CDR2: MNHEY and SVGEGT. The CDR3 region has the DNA TGTGCCAGCAGTTACGTTGGTAGGCCGGGCACTGAAGCTTTCTTT. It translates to CASSYVGRPGTEAFF.

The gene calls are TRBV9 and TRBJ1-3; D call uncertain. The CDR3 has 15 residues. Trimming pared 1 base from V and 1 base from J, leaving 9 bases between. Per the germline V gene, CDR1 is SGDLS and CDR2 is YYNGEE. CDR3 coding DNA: TGTGCCAGCAGCGTAACCCCCTCTTCTGGAAACACCATATATTTT. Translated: CASSVTPSSGNTIYF. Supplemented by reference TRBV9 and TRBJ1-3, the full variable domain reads DSGVTQTPKHLITATGQRVTLRCSPRSGDLSVYWYQQSLDQGLQFLIQYYNGEERAKGNILERFSAQQFPDLHSELNLSSLELGDSALYFCASSVTPSSGNTIYFGEGSWLTVV.

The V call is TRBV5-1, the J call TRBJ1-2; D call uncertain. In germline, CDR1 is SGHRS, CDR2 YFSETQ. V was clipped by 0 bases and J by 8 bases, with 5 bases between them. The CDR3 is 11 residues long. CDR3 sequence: CASSLEGGYTF. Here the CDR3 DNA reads TGCGCCAGCAGCTTGGAGGGAGGCTACACCTTC.

Here the CDR3 reads CAWVPLGIGFEAFF. CDR3 coding DNA: TGTGCCTGGGTGCCTCTCGGGATAGGGTTTGAAGCTTTCTTT. The gene calls are TRBV30 and TRBJ1-1; D is unresolved. V was clipped by 5 bases and J by 7 bases, with 20 bases between them. Germline lookup yields CDR1 GTSNPN and CDR2 SVGIG (reference sequence). The CDR3 sequence is 14 residues long.

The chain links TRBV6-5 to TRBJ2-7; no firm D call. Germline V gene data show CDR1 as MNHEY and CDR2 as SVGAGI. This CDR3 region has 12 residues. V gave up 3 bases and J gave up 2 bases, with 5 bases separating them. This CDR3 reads CASSYPPYEQYF. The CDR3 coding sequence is TGTGCCAGCAGTTATCCACCCTACGAGCAGTACTTC.

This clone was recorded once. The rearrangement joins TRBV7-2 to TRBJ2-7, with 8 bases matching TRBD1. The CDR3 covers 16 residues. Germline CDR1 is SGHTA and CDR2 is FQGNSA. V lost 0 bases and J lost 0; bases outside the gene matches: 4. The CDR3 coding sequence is TGTGCCAGCAGCTTAGCTTCGGGGACAGGCTCCTACGAGCAGTACTTC. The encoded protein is CASSLASGTGSYEQYF.

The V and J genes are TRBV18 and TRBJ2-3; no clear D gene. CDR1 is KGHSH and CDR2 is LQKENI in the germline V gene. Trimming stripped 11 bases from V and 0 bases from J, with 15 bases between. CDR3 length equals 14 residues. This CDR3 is CAPTTQRSTDTQYF. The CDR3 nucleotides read TGTGCCCCTACTACACAAAGGAGCACAGATACGCAGTATTTT.

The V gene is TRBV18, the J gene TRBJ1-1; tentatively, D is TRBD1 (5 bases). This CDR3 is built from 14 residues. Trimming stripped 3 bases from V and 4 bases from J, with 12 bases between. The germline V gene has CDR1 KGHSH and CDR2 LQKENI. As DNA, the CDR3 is TGTGCCAGCTCACCCCTCGCGGGGGGCACTGAAGCTTTCTTT. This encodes CASSPLAGGTEAFF.

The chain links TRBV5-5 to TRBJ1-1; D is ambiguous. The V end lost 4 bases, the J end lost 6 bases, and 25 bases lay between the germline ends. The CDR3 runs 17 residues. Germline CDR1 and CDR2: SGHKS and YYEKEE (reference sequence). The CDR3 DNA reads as TGTGCCAGCAGCCCTAGTTTGTCGTTTGTCCGGGTGTCTGAAGCTTTCTTT. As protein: CASSPSLSFVRVSEAFF.

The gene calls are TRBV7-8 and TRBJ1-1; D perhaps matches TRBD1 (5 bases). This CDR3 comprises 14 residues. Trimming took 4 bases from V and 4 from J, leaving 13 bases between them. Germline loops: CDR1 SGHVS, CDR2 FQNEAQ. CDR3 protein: CASSSAGALTEAFF. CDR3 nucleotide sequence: TGTGCCAGCAGCTCCGCCGGGGCGCTCACTGAAGCTTTCTTT.

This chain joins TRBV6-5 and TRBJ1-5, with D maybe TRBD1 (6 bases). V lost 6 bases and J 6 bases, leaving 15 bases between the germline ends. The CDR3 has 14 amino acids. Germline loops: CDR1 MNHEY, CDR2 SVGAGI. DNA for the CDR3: TGTGCCAGCAGCTCAGGGGTATTCGGTCAGCCCCAGCATTTT. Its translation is CASSSGVFGQPQHF.

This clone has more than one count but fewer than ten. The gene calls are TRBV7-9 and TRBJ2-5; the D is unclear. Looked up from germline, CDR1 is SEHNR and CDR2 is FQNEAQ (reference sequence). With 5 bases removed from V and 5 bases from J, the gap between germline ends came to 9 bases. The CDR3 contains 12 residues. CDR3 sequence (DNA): TGTGCCAGCAGCCACCCTCTGGAGACCCAGTACTTC. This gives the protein CASSHPLETQYF. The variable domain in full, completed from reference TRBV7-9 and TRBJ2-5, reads DTGVSQNPRHKITKRGQNVTFRCDPISEHNRLYWYRQTLGQGPEFLTYFQNEAQLEKSRLLSDRFSAERPKGSFSTLEIQRTEQGDSAMYLCASSHPLETQYFGPGTRLLVL.

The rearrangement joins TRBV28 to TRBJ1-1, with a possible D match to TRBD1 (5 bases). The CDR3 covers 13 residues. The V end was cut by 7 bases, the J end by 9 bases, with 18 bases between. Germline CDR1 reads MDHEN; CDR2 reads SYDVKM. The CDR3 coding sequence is TGTGCCAGCACCGTAGGGGAGGGAAGGAAAGCTTTCTTT. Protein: CASTVGEGRKAFF.

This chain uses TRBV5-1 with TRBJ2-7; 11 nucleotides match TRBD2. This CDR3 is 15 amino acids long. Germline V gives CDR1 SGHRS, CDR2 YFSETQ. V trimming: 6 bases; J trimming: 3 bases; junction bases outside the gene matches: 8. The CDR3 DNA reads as TGCGCCAGCACCTTCGTTAGCGGGGGGGTCTACGAGCAGTACTTC. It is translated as CASTFVSGGVYEQYF.

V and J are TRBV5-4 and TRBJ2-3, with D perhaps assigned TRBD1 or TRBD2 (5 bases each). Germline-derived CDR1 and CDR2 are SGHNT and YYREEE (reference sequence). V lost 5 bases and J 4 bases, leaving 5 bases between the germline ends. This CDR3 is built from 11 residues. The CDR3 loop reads CASRGADTQYF. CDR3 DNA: TGTGCCAGCAGGGGGGCAGATACGCAGTATTTT.

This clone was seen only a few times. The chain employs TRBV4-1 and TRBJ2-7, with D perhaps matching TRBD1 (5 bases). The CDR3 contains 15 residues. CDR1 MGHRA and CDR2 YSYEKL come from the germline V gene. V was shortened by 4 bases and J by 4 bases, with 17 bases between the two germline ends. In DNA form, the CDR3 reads TGCGCCAGCAGCCGGGCCTTAAGCCAGGGATACGAGCAGTACTTC. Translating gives CASSRALSQGYEQYF.

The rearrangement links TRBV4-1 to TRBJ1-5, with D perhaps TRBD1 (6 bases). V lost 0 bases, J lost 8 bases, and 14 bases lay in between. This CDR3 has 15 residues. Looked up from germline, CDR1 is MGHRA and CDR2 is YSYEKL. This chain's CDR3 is CASSQEVAGAKPQHF. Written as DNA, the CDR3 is TGCGCCAGCAGCCAAGAAGTGGCAGGGGCAAAGCCCCAGCATTTT.

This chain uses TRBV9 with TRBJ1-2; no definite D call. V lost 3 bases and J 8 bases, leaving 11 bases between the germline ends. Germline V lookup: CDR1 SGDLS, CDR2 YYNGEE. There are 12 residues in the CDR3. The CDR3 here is CASSARSGGYTF. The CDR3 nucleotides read TGTGCCAGCAGCGCTAGATCGGGCGGCTACACCTTC. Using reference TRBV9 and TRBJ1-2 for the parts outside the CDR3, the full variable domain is DSGVTQTPKHLITATGQRVTLRCSPRSGDLSVYWYQQSLDQGLQFLIQYYNGEERAKGNILERFSAQQFPDLHSELNLSSLELGDSALYFCASSARSGGYTFGSGTRLTVV.

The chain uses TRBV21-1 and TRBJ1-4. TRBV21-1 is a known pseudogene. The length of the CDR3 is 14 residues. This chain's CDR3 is CASSRDGNNEKLFF. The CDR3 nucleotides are TGTGCCAGCAGCCGGGACGGAAATAATGAAAAACTGTTTTTT.

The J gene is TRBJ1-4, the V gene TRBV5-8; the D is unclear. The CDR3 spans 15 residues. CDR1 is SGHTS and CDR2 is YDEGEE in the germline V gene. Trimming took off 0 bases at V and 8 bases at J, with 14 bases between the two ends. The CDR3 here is CASSLDGSSREKLFF. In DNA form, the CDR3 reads TGTGCCAGCAGCTTGGACGGCTCCTCCAGGGAAAAACTGTTTTTT.

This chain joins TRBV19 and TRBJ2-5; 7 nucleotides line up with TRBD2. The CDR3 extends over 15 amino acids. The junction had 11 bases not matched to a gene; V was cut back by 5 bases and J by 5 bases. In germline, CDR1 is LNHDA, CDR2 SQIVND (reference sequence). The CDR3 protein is CASSVMRGRSETQYF. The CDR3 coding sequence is TGTGCCAGTAGTGTAATGCGGGGGAGGTCGGAGACCCAGTACTTC.

This CDR3 reads CASEGQHNEQFF. Here the CDR3 DNA reads TGTGCCAGCGAGGGACAGCACAATGAGCAGTTCTTC. V gene TRBV28 combines with J gene TRBJ2-1, with 7 bases identical to TRBD1. This CDR3 comprises 12 residues. The trim removed 8 bases at V and 5 bases at J, leaving 3 bases unmatched. Per germline, CDR1 MDHEN and CDR2 SYDVKM.

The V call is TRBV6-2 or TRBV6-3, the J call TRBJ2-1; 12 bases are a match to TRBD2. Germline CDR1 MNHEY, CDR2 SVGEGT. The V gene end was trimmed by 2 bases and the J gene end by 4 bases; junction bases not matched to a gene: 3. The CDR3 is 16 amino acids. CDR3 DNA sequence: TGTGCCAGCAGTTACGCGGGACTAGCGGGTTACAATGAGCAGTTCTTC. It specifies CASSYAGLAGYNEQFF.

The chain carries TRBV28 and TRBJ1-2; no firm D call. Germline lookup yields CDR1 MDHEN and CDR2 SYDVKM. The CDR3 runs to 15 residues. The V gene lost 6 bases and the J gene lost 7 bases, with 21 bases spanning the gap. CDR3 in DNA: TGTGCCAGCAGGTTCGACAATGGGAAAACAAGTGGCTACACCTTC. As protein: CASRFDNGKTSGYTF.

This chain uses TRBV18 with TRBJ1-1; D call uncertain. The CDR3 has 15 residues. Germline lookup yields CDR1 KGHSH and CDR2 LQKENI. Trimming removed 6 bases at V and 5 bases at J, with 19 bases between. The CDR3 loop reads CASSPVISEATEAFF. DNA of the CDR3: TGTGCCAGCTCCCCAGTGATCTCAGAGGCTACTGAAGCTTTCTTT.

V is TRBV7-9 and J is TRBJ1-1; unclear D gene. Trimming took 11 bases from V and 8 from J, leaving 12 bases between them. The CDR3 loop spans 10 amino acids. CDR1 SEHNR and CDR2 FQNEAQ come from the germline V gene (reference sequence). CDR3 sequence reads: CAGTDEEAFF. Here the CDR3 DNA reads TGTGCCGGTACGGACGAGGAAGCTTTCTTT.